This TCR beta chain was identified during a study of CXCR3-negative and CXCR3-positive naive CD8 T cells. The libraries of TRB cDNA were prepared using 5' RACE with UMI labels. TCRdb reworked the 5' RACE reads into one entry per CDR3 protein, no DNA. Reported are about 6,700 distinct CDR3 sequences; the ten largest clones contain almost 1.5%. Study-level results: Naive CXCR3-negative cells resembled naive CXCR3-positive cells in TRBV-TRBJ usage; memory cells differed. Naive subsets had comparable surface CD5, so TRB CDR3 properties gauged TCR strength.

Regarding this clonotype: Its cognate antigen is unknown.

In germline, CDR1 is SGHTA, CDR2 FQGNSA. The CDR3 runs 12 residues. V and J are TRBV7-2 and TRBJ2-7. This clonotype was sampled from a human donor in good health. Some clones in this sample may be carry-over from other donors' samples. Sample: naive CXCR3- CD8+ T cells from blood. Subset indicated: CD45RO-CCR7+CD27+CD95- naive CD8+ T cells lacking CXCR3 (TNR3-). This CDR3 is CASSLGTGEQYF.